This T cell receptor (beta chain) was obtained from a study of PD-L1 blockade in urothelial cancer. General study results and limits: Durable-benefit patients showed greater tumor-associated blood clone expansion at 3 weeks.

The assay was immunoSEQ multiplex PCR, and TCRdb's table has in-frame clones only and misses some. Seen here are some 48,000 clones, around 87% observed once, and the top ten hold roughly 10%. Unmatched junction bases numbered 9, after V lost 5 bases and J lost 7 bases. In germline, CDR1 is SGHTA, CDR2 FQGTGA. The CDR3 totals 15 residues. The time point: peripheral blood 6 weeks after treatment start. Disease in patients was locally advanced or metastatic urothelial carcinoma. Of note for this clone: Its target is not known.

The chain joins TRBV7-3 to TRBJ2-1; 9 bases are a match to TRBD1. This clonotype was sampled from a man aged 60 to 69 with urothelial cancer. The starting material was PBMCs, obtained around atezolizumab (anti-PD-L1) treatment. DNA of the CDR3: TGTGCCAGCAGCGGAGGGACAGGGTCCCGAAATGAGCAGTTCTTC. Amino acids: CASSGGTGSRNEQFF.